Detailed here is one T cell receptor beta chain. As yet, its antigen is unknown. The CDR3 is 15 amino acids. Germline CDR1 reads SGHRS; CDR2 reads YFSETQ. Trimming at V came to 0 bases and at J to 2 bases, leaving 3 bases not matched to a gene. Described time point: blood at routine non-recurrence follow-up after resection. The study sequenced unsorted whole RNA from tumor, nontumor lung or frozen PBMC. Individually, TCR cDNA molecules were each labelled with a unique molecular identifier. TCRdb ran MiXCR on the 5' RACE reads and lists one entry per CDR3 protein. The data hold some 120,000 distinct CDR3 sequences, with 12% observed a single time. This sample was taken from a study of spatial heterogeneity in lung cancer. For the study at large: The donor group consisted of around 66 patients who had untreated, early-stage non-small cell lung cancer. In cases with available follow-up PBMC samples, these were sequenced at a median of roughly two years after resection.

Whole-study findings and limits: Ubiquitous expanded tumor TCRs were observed in blood more at resection than follow-up.

The chain combines TRBV5-1 with TRBJ2-5, with 8 bases fitting TRBD1. Material: PBMCs, obtained at follow-up. This sequence was found in a male donor with early-stage non-small cell lung cancer. This CDR3 reads CASSLAGTGQETQYF. The DNA of the CDR3 is TGCGCCAGCAGCTTGGCCGGGACAGGTCAAGAGACCCAGTACTTC.